These 9 T cell receptor beta chains originate from one sample sequenced in a study of T cell repertoires in cytomegalovirus infection. Antigen specificity for these receptors is unknown. TCRdb independently ran MiXCR on the reads; one entry per CDR3 protein. The sample lists approximately 280,000 distinct CDR3 sequences, approximately 22% occurring once. Sequencing used cultured PBMCs, obtained from culture after CMV antigen stimulation. The receptors originated from a human donor in good health (CMV status not recorded). Some clones in this sample may be carry-over from other donors' samples.

CDR3 residues: CASSLPRLAEGYEQYV. Here the CDR3 DNA reads TGCGCCAGCAGTTTGCCCCGACTAGCGGAGGGCTACGAGCAGTACGTC. The chain recombines TRBV10-1 with TRBJ2-7; TRBD2 matches at 9 bases. The CDR3 runs 16 residues. V dropped 5 bases and J dropped 3; count of bases not matched to a gene: 11. Germline CDR1 reads WNHNN; CDR2 reads SYGVQD (reference sequence).

The rearrangement joins TRBV12-3 or TRBV12-4 to TRBJ1-2; D gene ambiguous. The CDR3 is made up of 11 amino acids. Trimming pared 7 bases from V and 7 bases from J, leaving 10 bases between. The CDR3 here is CASTHRFGYTF. As DNA, the CDR3 is TGTGCCAGCACCCACCGGTTTGGCTACACCTTC.

The chain is built from TRBV2 and TRBJ2-7; TRBD2 matches 10 bases. The length of the CDR3 is 17 residues. Trimming at V came to 8 bases and at J to 4 bases, leaving 17 bases not matched to a gene. From germline, CDR1 is SNHLY and CDR2 FYNNEI. CDR3 in amino acids: CASHESPAGGPGYEQYF. CDR3 in DNA: TGTGCCAGCCACGAATCGCCAGCGGGAGGGCCAGGGTACGAGCAGTACTTC.

This clonotype was seen many times. The chain combines TRBV12-3 or TRBV12-4 with TRBJ1-5; possible D gene TRBD1, 5 bases. The CDR3 is made up of 13 amino acids. V lost 7 bases, J lost 7 bases, and 14 bases lay in between. Here the CDR3 reads CASTGGIEQPQHF. CDR3 bases: TGTGCCAGCACTGGGGGAATAGAACAGCCCCAGCATTTT.

This clonotype was seen ten or more times. CDR3 sequence: CASSSLSTDTQYF. The CDR3 nucleotides read TGTGCCAGCAGCTCCTTGAGCACAGATACGCAGTATTTT. The chain recombines TRBV7-3 with TRBJ2-3; D remains ambiguous. Germline V lookup: CDR1 SGHTA, CDR2 FQGTGA. V lost 4 bases and J 0 bases, leaving 5 bases between the germline ends. This CDR3 has 13 amino acids.

This clonotype was seen repeatedly, ten times or more. The rearrangement links TRBV27 to TRBJ2-3; 12 positions match TRBD2. The germline CDR1 and CDR2 sequences are MNHEY and SMNVEV (reference sequence). Unmatched junction bases numbered 13, after V lost 4 bases and J lost 8 bases. CDR3 size: 17 residues. CDR3 sequence reads: CASSSARLAGDTVTQYF. The DNA of the CDR3 is TGTGCCAGCAGTTCCGCCCGACTAGCGGGAGATACTGTTACGCAGTATTTT.

The DNA for the CDR3 is TGCGCCAGCAGCCAAGGAGGTGGGACTAGCGCCTACAATGAGCAGTTCTTC. Its translation is CASSQGGGTSAYNEQFF. The rearrangement uses TRBV4-3 and TRBJ2-1; 10 positions match TRBD2. The CDR3 runs to 17 residues. Germline assignment: CDR1 LGHNA and CDR2 YSLEER. Losses at the gene ends were 1 base for V and 2 bases for J; bases not matched to a gene: 5.

This clonotype was counted a few times. The rearrangement links TRBV4-1 to TRBJ2-5, with a weak D call TRBD2 (5 bases). The germline CDR1 and CDR2 sequences are MGHRA and YSYEKL. Trimming shortened V by 3 bases and J by 3 bases, and 11 bases separated the two germline ends. The CDR3 runs to 14 residues. CDR3 bases: TGCGCCAGCAGCCATCTAGGACTGGAAGAGACCCAGTACTTC. It yields the protein CASSHLGLEETQYF.

The chain employs TRBV27 and TRBJ2-1; 10 bases align to TRBD2. CDR3 length equals 15 residues. Losses at the gene ends were 6 bases for V and 5 bases for J; bases not matched to a gene: 7. Germline-derived CDR1 and CDR2 are MNHEY and SMNVEV (reference sequence). The CDR3 sequence is CASSRGLAEDNEQFF. The CDR3 nucleotides are TGTGCCAGCAGCCGCGGACTAGCGGAGGACAATGAGCAGTTCTTC.